Presented here are 7 T cell receptor beta chains from one specimen sequenced in a study of T-cell memory formation after mild COVID-19. Each CDR3 protein is one row after TCRdb ran MiXCR on the 5' RACE reads. The sample contains 40,000 to 60,000 distinct CDR3 sequences, over 9% of which appear only once. The specimen was PBMCs or a T cell subset sorted from them (not recorded which). These receptors all stem from an adult woman who had mild COVID-19 (a few samples of this study predate the infection). Cell type and time point are not known.

The CDR3 region is CATSDFLAGEYNEQFF. The DNA of the CDR3 is TGTGCCACCAGTGATTTTCTAGCGGGAGAGTACAATGAGCAGTTCTTC. The V gene is TRBV24-1, the J gene TRBJ2-1, with TRBD2 identical over 10 bases. The V gene's germline CDR1 is KGHDR and CDR2 SFDVKD. Trimming took 1 base from V and 4 from J; bases not matched to a gene: 3. The CDR3 sequence is 16 residues long.

This clonotype has ten or more counts. CDR3 region: CSERRQGGNEQFF. CDR3 nucleotides: TGCAGCGAGAGGAGACAGGGTGGGAATGAGCAGTTCTTC. The chain joins TRBV20-1 to TRBJ2-1; the match to TRBD1 covers 7 bases. Germline V gives CDR1 DFQATT, CDR2 SNEGSKA (reference sequence). The length of the CDR3 is 13 residues.

This clonotype has just a few counts. The chain recombines TRBV20-1 with TRBJ2-5; 8 bases are a match to TRBD2. V was pared by 3 bases and J by 5 bases, with 8 bases of the junction left unmatched. The germline CDR1 and CDR2 sequences are DFQATT and SNEGSKA (reference sequence). This CDR3 has 14 residues. The CDR3: CSASGGGSGETQYF. Written as DNA, the CDR3 is TGCAGTGCTAGCGGCGGGGGGTCTGGGGAGACCCAGTACTTC.

On this clonotype itself: Just one base apart from a much larger clone, this may be a read error. The rearrangement links TRBV10-3 to TRBJ2-7; no clear D. Germline V gene lookup returns CDR1 ENHRY and CDR2 SYGVKD. The CDR3 extends over 11 amino acids. The CDR3 reads CDISERDEQYF. The CDR3 nucleotides are TGTGACATCAGTGAAAGGGACGAGCAGTACTTC.

This clonotype was seen at least ten times. The rearrangement joins TRBV5-1 to TRBJ2-7; TRBD1 might be the D (6 bases). The CDR3 is 15 amino acids. V was shortened by 3 bases and J by 2 bases, with 15 bases between the two germline ends. Germline CDR1 is SGHRS and CDR2 is YFSETQ. The CDR3 loop is CASSSPPTGTYEQYF. CDR3 bases: TGCGCCAGCAGCTCACCCCCGACAGGCACCTACGAGCAGTACTTC.

This chain joins TRBV7-9 and TRBJ1-3; D unresolved. This CDR3 comprises 16 residues. Germline V gives CDR1 SEHNR, CDR2 FQNEAQ (reference sequence). Trimming cost V 4 bases and J 0 bases, with 13 bases left between them. The CDR3 sequence is CASSSVRADSGNTIYF. The CDR3 nucleotides read TGTGCCAGCAGCTCCGTCCGGGCCGACTCTGGAAACACCATATATTTT.

The chain combines TRBV9 with TRBJ2-1, with D unclear. CDR1 is SGDLS and CDR2 is YYNGEE in the germline V gene. Deletions cut 0 bases from V and 9 bases from J, with 13 bases between. This CDR3 contains 14 residues. The CDR3 spells CASSVAPEKGEQFF. The CDR3 DNA reads TGTGCCAGCAGCGTAGCCCCTGAGAAGGGTGAGCAGTTCTTC.